The 10 T cell receptor beta chains below were found in one sample sequenced in a study of control samples from healthy donors and cancer patients. Measured with immunoSEQ multiplex PCR; TCRdb has only the in-frame clones, and not every one. The data hold fewer than 100,000 clones, with about 88% observed a single time. The source material was blood. These receptors were obtained from a woman in her forties or fifties in good health.

The chain recombines TRBV19 with TRBJ2-1, with TRBD2 identical over 9 bases. Unmatched junction bases numbered 8, after V lost 10 bases and J lost 7 bases. Germline V CDR1 and CDR2: LNHDA, SQIVND (reference sequence). The CDR3 has 13 amino acids. Here the CDR3 reads CATSRGGGNEQFF. In DNA form, the CDR3 reads TGTGCCACTTCTCGCGGGGGGGGGAATGAGCAGTTCTTC.

V and J are TRBV4-2 and TRBJ1-6; 8 bases match TRBD1. Germline loops: CDR1 LGHNA, CDR2 YNFKEQ. With V trimmed by 5 bases and J by 9 bases, 9 bases remained unmatched. The CDR3 consists of 15 residues. The CDR3 nucleotides read TGTGCCAGCAGCGGAACGGGACAGGTCTTTTCACCCCTCCACTTT. It specifies CASSGTGQVFSPLHF.

The rearrangement links TRBV24-1 to TRBJ2-1; weak D call: TRBD1 (5 bases). Germline V gene sequence: CDR1 KGHDR, CDR2 SFDVKD. V gave up 3 bases and J gave up 7 bases, with 18 bases separating them. This CDR3 has 16 residues. As DNA, the CDR3 is TGTGCCACCAGTGATCTTAGGGGCCCTCCAGGAAATGAGCAGTTCTTC. Translated, it gives CATSDLRGPPGNEQFF.

J is TRBJ1-1 and V is TRBV6-4, with no clear D. CDR1 and CDR2 (germline): MRHNA, SNTAGT. Trimming took off 6 bases at V and 8 bases at J, with 19 bases between the two ends. CDR3 size: 14 residues. CDR3 sequence reads: CASRQKSGLGEAFF. The CDR3, as DNA: TGTGCCAGCAGACAAAAAAGCGGTCTCGGGGAAGCTTTCTTT.

The V gene is TRBV13, the J gene TRBJ2-3; D tentatively reads TRBD1 or TRBD2 (6 bases each). Trimming took 2 bases from V and 1 from J, leaving 16 bases between them. The CDR3 spans 17 residues. Per germline, CDR1 PRHDT and CDR2 FYEKMQ (reference sequence). The CDR3 bases are TGTGCCAGCAGCTTATACCCCCCCGGGGGCGGCACAGATACGCAGTATTTT. It is translated as CASSLYPPGGGTDTQYF.

The V call is TRBV9, the J call TRBJ2-1; D is unclear. Trimming stripped 4 bases from V and 7 bases from J, with 18 bases between. The length of the CDR3 is 15 residues. Germline V CDR1 and CDR2: SGDLS, YYNGEE. The chain's CDR3 is CASSPTGGSFNEQFF. In DNA form, the CDR3 reads TGTGCCAGCAGCCCAACGGGCGGTTCCTTTAATGAGCAGTTCTTC.

The chain recombines TRBV6-5 with TRBJ1-1; 8 bases are shared with TRBD1. CDR1 is MNHEY, CDR2 SVGAGI, per germline. Germline trimming cut 6 bases from V and 1 base from J; bases unmatched to any gene: 4. The CDR3 covers 14 residues. CDR3 protein: CASRSGQANTEAFF. CDR3 DNA sequence: TGTGCCAGCAGATCGGGACAGGCGAACACTGAAGCTTTCTTT.

V usage is TRBV2 and J usage is TRBJ1-1; no firm D call. Between the trimmed V and J ends, which lost 7 bases and 4 bases, there was a span of 13 bases. The germline CDR1 and CDR2 sequences are SNHLY and FYNNEI. This CDR3 region has 13 residues. The CDR3 coding sequence is TGTGCCAGCAACAAGGAGTTGGGCACTGAAGCTTTCTTT. Amino acid sequence: CASNKELGTEAFF. The complete variable domain, with remaining parts taken from reference TRBV2 and TRBJ1-1, reads EPEVTQTPSHQVTQMGQEVILRCVPISNHLYFYWYRQILGQKVEFLVSFYNNEISEKSEIFDDQFSVERPDGSNFTLKIRSTKLEDSAMYFCASNKELGTEAFFGQGTRLTVV.

The chain combines TRBV19 with TRBJ1-1; D is unclear. Looked up from germline, CDR1 is LNHDA and CDR2 is SQIVND (reference sequence). V was cut by 6 bases and J by 1 base, with 9 bases left in between. The CDR3 sequence is 13 residues long. CDR3 DNA sequence: TGTGCCAGTAGAGGTCGGTCGAACACTGAAGCTTTCTTT. Translating it yields CASRGRSNTEAFF.

This chain joins TRBV27 and TRBJ1-5; D call uncertain. Germline V gene lookup returns CDR1 MNHEY and CDR2 SMNVEV (reference sequence). This CDR3 is 13 amino acids long. Deletions cut 3 bases from V and 11 bases from J, with 14 bases between. The CDR3 sequence is CASSLSSTWAQHF. CDR3 sequence (DNA): TGTGCCAGCAGTTTGTCCTCGACTTGGGCCCAGCATTTT.